A selection of T cell receptor beta chains follows, all from one sample in a study of T cell responses to AZD1222 COVID-19 vaccine. Sequenced by immunoSEQ multiplex PCR; TCRdb stores in-frame clones only, minus some. Of around 140,000 clones in the sample, under 95% were seen once. The sample in question was peripheral blood, obtained on day 0 of AZD1222 vaccination. The receptors here all came from an adult in good health. Both conserved end residues are part of each CDR3. Fields, in order: V gene, D gene, clone size, J gene, CDR3 protein, CDR3 DNA. D genes are given only for firm matches. Clone size is stated in some rows and not others, as once, few, many or a class when expanded.

TRBV30	.	.	TRBJ1-4	CAWSGDGPGEKLFF	TGTGCCTGGAGTGGGGACGGCCCAGGGGAAAAACTGTTTTTT
TRBV11-2	.	.	TRBJ2-1	CASSLAGSVGDEQFF	TGTGCCAGCAGCTTAGCGGGGTCGGTCGGGGATGAGCAGTTCTTC
TRBV7-2	.	.	TRBJ1-2	CASSLVSVGQGNYGYTF	TGTGCCAGCAGCTTAGTTAGTGTTGGGCAGGGGAACTATGGCTACACCTTC
TRBV27	TRBD1	once	TRBJ1-5	CASGRSGGSNQPQHF	TGTGCCAGCGGTAGGTCAGGGGGTAGCAATCAGCCCCAGCATTTT
TRBV11-1	.	.	TRBJ1-4	CASSRGKNEKLFF	TGTGCCAGCAGCCGGGGGAAAAATGAAAAACTGTTTTTT
TRBV19	.	.	TRBJ1-1	CASSIQGSTEAFF	TGTGCCAGTAGTATACAGGGAAGTACTGAAGCTTTCTTT
TRBV19	.	.	TRBJ2-7	CASSMFSGAYEQYF	TGTGCCAGTAGTATGTTTAGCGGCGCGTACGAGCAGTACTTC
TRBV7-3	TRBD1	.	TRBJ1-6	CASSSTGGGQSPLHF	TGTGCCAGCAGTTCCACAGGGGGGGGGCAATCACCCCTCCACTTT
TRBV6-6	TRBD1	.	TRBJ1-4	CASSRGTAIATNEKLFF	TGTGCCAGCAGTCGAGGGACAGCCATTGCAACTAATGAAAAACTGTTTTTT
TRBV12-5	TRBD1	.	TRBJ1-2	CASGSAGTDF	TGTGCTAGTGGTTCAGCCGGGACAGACTTC